This T cell receptor beta chain appears in the sequencing data of a study of shared clonotypes between healthy human individuals. Positive CCR7 selection of CD45RO-negative cells yielded the naive CD8 cells, and terminally differentiated effector memory CD45RA+ cells were excluded. Libraries were prepared by immunoSEQ multiplex PCR; TCRdb keeps only in-frame clonotypes and omits some of them. The sample includes some 740,000 clones, 90% to 95% seen only once; the top ten take less than 25%. This CDR3 has 16 residues. Trimming removed 6 bases at V and 0 bases at J, with 18 bases between. Germline CDR1 MNHEY, CDR2 SMNVEV (reference sequence).

The chain has TRBV27 and TRBJ2-7; D is perhaps TRBD2 (7 bases). This sequence was found in a man aged 25-45 years in good health. The sequenced sample was naive CD8+ T cells sorted from blood. CDR3 loop: CASRQGGPLSSYEQYF. CDR3 DNA: TGTGCCAGCAGACAGGGAGGGCCCCTTAGCTCCTACGAGCAGTACTTC.